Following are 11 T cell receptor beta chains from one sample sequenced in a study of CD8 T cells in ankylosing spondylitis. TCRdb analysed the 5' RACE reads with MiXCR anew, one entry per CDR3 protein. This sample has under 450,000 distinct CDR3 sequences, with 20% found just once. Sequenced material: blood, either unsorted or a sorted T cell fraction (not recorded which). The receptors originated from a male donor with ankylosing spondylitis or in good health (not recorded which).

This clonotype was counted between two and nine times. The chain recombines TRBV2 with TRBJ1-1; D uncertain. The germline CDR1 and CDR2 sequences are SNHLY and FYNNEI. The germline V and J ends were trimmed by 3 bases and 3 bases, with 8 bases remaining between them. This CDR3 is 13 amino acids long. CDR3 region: CASSDGPDTEAFF. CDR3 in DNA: TGTGCCAGCAGTGATGGCCCGGACACTGAAGCTTTCTTT.

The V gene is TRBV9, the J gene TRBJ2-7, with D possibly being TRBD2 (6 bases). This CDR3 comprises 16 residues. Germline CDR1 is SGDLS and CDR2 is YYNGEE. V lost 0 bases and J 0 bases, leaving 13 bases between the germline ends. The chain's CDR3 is CASSVGWEDSSYEQYF. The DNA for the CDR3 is TGTGCCAGCAGCGTAGGGTGGGAGGACTCCTCCTACGAGCAGTACTTC. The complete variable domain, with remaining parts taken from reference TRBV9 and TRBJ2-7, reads DSGVTQTPKHLITATGQRVTLRCSPRSGDLSVYWYQQSLDQGLQFLIQYYNGEERAKGNILERFSAQQFPDLHSELNLSSLELGDSALYFCASSVGWEDSSYEQYFGPGTRLTVT.

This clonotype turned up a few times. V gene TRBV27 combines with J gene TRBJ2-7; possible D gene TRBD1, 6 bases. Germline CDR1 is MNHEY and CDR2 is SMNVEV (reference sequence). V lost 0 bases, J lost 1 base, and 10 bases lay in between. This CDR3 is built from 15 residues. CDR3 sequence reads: CASSLSTGISYEQYF. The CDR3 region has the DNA TGTGCCAGCAGTTTATCTACAGGGATTTCCTACGAGCAGTACTTC.

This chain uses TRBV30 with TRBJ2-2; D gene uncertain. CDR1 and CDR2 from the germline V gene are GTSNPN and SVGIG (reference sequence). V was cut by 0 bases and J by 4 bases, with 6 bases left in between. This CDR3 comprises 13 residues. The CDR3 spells CAWSVASTGELFF. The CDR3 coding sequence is TGTGCCTGGAGTGTAGCAAGCACCGGGGAGCTGTTTTTT.

The CDR3 sequence: CASSQDREVTPLHF. The CDR3 DNA sequence: TGTGCCAGCAGCCAAGATAGAGAGGTAACACCCCTCCACTTT. This sequence joins TRBV4-2 and TRBJ1-6, with D unresolved. The CDR3 has 14 amino acids. Germline CDR1 LGHNA, CDR2 YNFKEQ. Trimming shortened V by 0 bases and J by 11 bases, and 11 bases separated the two germline ends.

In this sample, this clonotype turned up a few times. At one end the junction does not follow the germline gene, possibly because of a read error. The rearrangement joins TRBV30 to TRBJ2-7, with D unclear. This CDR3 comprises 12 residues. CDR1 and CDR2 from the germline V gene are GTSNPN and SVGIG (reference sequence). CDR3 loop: CAWSGSKPGLEF. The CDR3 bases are TGTGCCTGGAGTGGCTCGAAGCCAGGATTAGAGTTC.

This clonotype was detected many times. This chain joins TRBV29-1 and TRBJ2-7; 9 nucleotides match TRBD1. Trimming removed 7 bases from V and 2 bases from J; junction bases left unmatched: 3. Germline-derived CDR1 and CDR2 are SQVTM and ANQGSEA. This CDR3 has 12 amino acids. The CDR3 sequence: CSAGTGTYEQYF. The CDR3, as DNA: TGCAGCGCGGGGACAGGGACCTACGAGCAGTACTTC.

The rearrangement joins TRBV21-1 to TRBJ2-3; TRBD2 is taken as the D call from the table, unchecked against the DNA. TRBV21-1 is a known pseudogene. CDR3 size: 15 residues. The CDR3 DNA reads TGTGCCACAGGACTAGCGGGTGCTAGCACAGATACGCAGTATTTT. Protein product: CATGLAGASTDTQYF.

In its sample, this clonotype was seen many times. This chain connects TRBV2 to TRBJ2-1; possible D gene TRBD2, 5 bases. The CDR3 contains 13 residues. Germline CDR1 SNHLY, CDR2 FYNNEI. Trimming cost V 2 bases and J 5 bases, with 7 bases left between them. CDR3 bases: TGTGCCAGCAGTGAAACCGGGGACAATGAGCAGTTCTTC. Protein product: CASSETGDNEQFF.

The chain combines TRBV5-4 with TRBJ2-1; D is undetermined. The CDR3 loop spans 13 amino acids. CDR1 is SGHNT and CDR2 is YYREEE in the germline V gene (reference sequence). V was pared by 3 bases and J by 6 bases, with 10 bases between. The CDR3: CASSSWVANEQFF. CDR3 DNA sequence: TGTGCCAGCAGCTCTTGGGTTGCCAATGAGCAGTTCTTC.

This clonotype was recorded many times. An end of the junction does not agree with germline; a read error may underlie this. The CDR3, as DNA: TGCGCCAGCAGCACGGGATACGAGCAGTACTTC. Residues: CASSTGYEQYF. V usage is TRBV12-3 or TRBV12-4 and J usage is TRBJ2-7, with TRBD2 as a possible D gene (5 bases). This CDR3 contains 11 residues.